Presented here are 6 T cell receptor beta chains from one specimen sequenced in a study of T cells after yellow fever vaccination. MiXCR, applied by TCRdb to the 5' RACE reads, yields one record per CDR3 protein. The profile covers approximately 85,000 distinct CDR3 sequences, with about an eighth appearing a single time and around 23% taken by the ten largest. This material consisted of CD8+ T cells not binding an NS4B(214-222) dextramer, sorted from PBMCs, taken roughly 20 days after the first yellow fever vaccination. The source of these receptors is a man between 18 and 29 years old who received the YFV17D yellow fever vaccine.

A few counts support this clonotype. The gene calls are TRBV6-1 and TRBJ1-1; a possible D gene is TRBD1 (6 bases). The V end was cut by 6 bases, the J end by 1 base, with 9 bases between. Per the germline V gene, CDR1 is MNHNS and CDR2 is SASEGT. The CDR3 spans 13 residues. CDR3 residues: CASRMTGNTEAFF. CDR3 DNA: TGTGCCAGCAGGATGACAGGGAACACTGAAGCTTTCTTT.

This chain uses TRBV28 with TRBJ2-7; D is perhaps TRBD1 or TRBD2 (5 bases each). Germline CDR1 MDHEN, CDR2 SYDVKM. The ends were cut back, 4 bases at V and 6 bases at J, with 28 bases in the middle. The CDR3 length is 18 residues. The CDR3 DNA reads as TGTGCCAGCAGTTCACATCGAATCGTGCGAGGGACGCCGTTCGAGCAGTACGTC. Encoded protein: CASSSHRIVRGTPFEQYV.

This chain uses TRBV7-6 with TRBJ1-1; weak D call: TRBD1 (5 bases). The CDR3 extends over 15 amino acids. V lost 0 bases to trimming and J lost 4 bases, with 12 bases between them. Germline V gives CDR1 SGHVS, CDR2 FNYEAQ. This chain's CDR3 is CASSLAPGRGTEAFF. Here the CDR3 DNA reads TGTGCCAGCAGCTTAGCGCCAGGGAGGGGCACTGAAGCTTTCTTT.

The chain employs TRBV2 and TRBJ2-7, with D tentatively TRBD1 (5 bases). V lost 3 bases, J lost 1 base, and 13 bases lay in between. CDR3 size: 15 residues. Per germline, CDR1 SNHLY and CDR2 FYNNEI. The CDR3 nucleotides are TGTGCCAGCAGTGAGGTGGACACACCTTCCTACGAGCAGTACTTC. As protein: CASSEVDTPSYEQYF.

The rearrangement uses TRBV9 and TRBJ2-1; 11 nucleotides line up with TRBD2. The germline V gene encodes CDR1 SGDLS and CDR2 YYNGEE. The CDR3 runs to 17 residues. The trim removed 0 bases at V and 7 bases at J, leaving 9 bases unmatched. This CDR3 is CASSVAASGGTWNEQFF. The CDR3 nucleotides read TGTGCCAGCAGCGTAGCGGCTAGCGGGGGGACCTGGAATGAGCAGTTCTTC.

This clonotype showed up many times. The chain couples TRBV20-1 to TRBJ2-1; D perhaps matches TRBD2 (5 bases). The length of the CDR3 is 12 residues. CDR1 and CDR2 (germline): DFQATT, SNEGSKA (reference sequence). The V end was cut by 5 bases, the J end by 1 base, with 6 bases between. In DNA, the CDR3 is TGCAGTGCTCGGGATTCCTACAATGAGCAGTTCTTC. Translating gives CSARDSYNEQFF.